The 10 T cell receptor beta chains below all came from one sample that was sequenced in a study of blood T cell repertoires in COVID-19. Some clones are missing from TCRdb's copy, which holds only in-frame ones; the method was immunoSEQ multiplex PCR. The sample has approximately 110,000 clones, roughly 82% seen once. The specimen sequenced was peripheral blood. The source is a woman of 80 years or more with active or convalescent COVID-19.

This clone has only a few counts. This chain links TRBV6-6 with TRBJ2-7; TRBD2 agrees at 13 bases. Germline CDR1 is MNHNY and CDR2 is SVGAGI (reference sequence). V lost 2 bases and J lost 7; bases outside the gene matches: 5. The CDR3 has 15 amino acids. The CDR3 DNA sequence: TGTGCCAGCAGTTACGGACTAGCGGGAGAGTGGGAGCAGTACTTC. It translates to CASSYGLAGEWEQYF.

The rearrangement links TRBV5-1 to TRBJ1-4; D is undetermined. The germline V gene has CDR1 SGHRS and CDR2 YFSETQ. V lost 4 bases, J lost 0 bases, and 7 bases lay in between. The CDR3 runs to 14 residues. The CDR3 loop is CASSELATNEKLFF. The CDR3 region has the DNA TGCGCCAGCAGCGAACTCGCAACTAATGAAAAACTGTTTTTT.

The rearrangement links TRBV5-1 to TRBJ2-7, with D tentatively TRBD1 (7 bases). The CDR3 is 14 residues long. Germline V CDR1 and CDR2: SGHRS, YFSETQ. Deletions cut 2 bases from V and 5 bases from J, with 14 bases between. CDR3 DNA: TGCGCCAGCAGCTTAGCGGGTCAGGGGGACGAGCAGTACTTC. It codes for CASSLAGQGDEQYF. The full variable domain, completed using reference TRBV5-1 and TRBJ2-7, is KAGVTQTPRYLIKTRGQQVTLSCSPISGHRSVSWYQQTPGQGLQFLFEYFSETQRNKGNFPGRFSGRQFSNSRSEMNVSTLELGDSALYLCASSLAGQGDEQYFGPGTRLTVT.

The chain is built from TRBV7-2 and TRBJ1-1; D unresolved. CDR1 is SGHTA and CDR2 is FQGNSA in the germline V gene. The CDR3 has 12 amino acids. Trimming removed 2 bases at V and 7 bases at J, with 8 bases between. The CDR3 protein is CASSLYRDEAFF. CDR3 DNA sequence: TGTGCCAGCAGCTTATACCGAGATGAAGCTTTCTTT. Using reference TRBV7-2 and TRBJ1-1 for the parts outside the CDR3, the full variable domain is GAGVSQSPSNKVTEKGKDVELRCDPISGHTALYWYRQSLGQGLEFLIYFQGNSAPDKSGLPSDRFSAERTGGSVSTLTIQRTQQEDSAVYLCASSLYRDEAFFGQGTRLTVV.

This clone was detected a few times. This rearrangement joins TRBV12-3 or TRBV12-4 to TRBJ1-3, with D perhaps matching TRBD1 (5 bases). The CDR3 is made up of 13 amino acids. Trimming left V 3 bases short and J 9 bases short, with 12 bases between. CDR3 nucleotide sequence: TGTGCCAGCAGTTTTCAGGGATTCGGCACCATATATTTT. It specifies CASSFQGFGTIYF.

The rearrangement uses TRBV5-1 and TRBJ2-7, with TRBD2 identical over 13 bases. The germline gives CDR1 SGHRS, CDR2 YFSETQ. This CDR3 comprises 16 residues. Trimming cost V 4 bases and J 4 bases; bases outside gene matches: 8. Here the CDR3 reads CASSRRTSGSSYEQYF. The CDR3 DNA follows: TGCGCCAGCAGCCGACGGACTAGCGGGAGCTCATACGAGCAGTACTTC.

V usage is TRBV28 and J usage is TRBJ2-7, with 7 bases identical to TRBD1. With V trimmed by 7 bases and J by 2 bases, 11 bases remained unmatched. CDR3 length: 15 amino acids. Germline V gene data show CDR1 as MDHEN and CDR2 as SYDVKM. CDR3 in amino acids: CASNGPGQITYEQYF. The CDR3 DNA is TGTGCCAGCAACGGACCGGGACAGATAACCTACGAGCAGTACTTC.

The chain has TRBV9 and TRBJ1-5; 7 nucleotides align to TRBD1. Losses at the gene ends were 0 bases for V and 1 base for J; bases not matched to a gene: 10. The CDR3 contains 18 residues. Germline V CDR1 and CDR2: SGDLS, YYNGEE. CDR3 nucleotide sequence: TGTGCCAGCAGCGTAGGACAGGGCAATCGCATAAGCAATCAGCCCCAGCATTTT. Protein sequence: CASSVGQGNRISNQPQHF.

The V gene is TRBV5-5, the J gene TRBJ1-5; D perhaps matches TRBD1 (5 bases). The CDR3 totals 14 residues. Between the trimmed V and J ends, which lost 3 bases and 4 bases, there was a span of 11 bases. Per the germline V gene, CDR1 is SGHKS and CDR2 is YYEKEE (reference sequence). The CDR3 sequence: CASSYTQGNQPQHF. As DNA, the CDR3 is TGTGCCAGCAGCTACACCCAGGGTAATCAGCCCCAGCATTTT.

V usage is TRBV7-9 and J usage is TRBJ2-7; D might be TRBD1 (6 bases). CDR1 and CDR2 from the germline V gene are SEHNR and FQNEAQ (reference sequence). The CDR3 is 13 residues long. Trimming cost V 5 bases and J 7 bases, with 15 bases left between them. The CDR3 is CASSPGQRTEQYF. CDR3 bases: TGTGCCAGCAGCCCCGGACAGAGGACGGAGCAGTACTTC.